The 10 T cell receptor beta chains listed next were all sequenced from one sample in a study of memory CD4+ T cells and cytomegalovirus serostatus. Libraries were prepared by immunoSEQ multiplex PCR; TCRdb keeps only in-frame clonotypes and omits some of them. The sample shows under 55,000 clones, over 60% of them seen only once. The sort gate was single viable CD3+CD4+CD8-CD45RO+ cells for memory CD4+ T cells. Input material: memory CD4+ T cells from blood. All receptors come from an adult in good health and CMV-seropositive.

There are a few counts of this clone. The rearrangement uses TRBV7-2 and TRBJ2-4, with TRBD1 matching over 7 bases. Germline V CDR1 and CDR2: SGHTA, FQGNSA. This CDR3 is built from 14 residues. Trimming at V came to 1 base and at J to 6 bases, leaving 3 bases not matched to a gene. Written as DNA, the CDR3 is TGTGCCAGCAGCTTAGATAACAGGGGAAACATTCAGTACTTC. Translated: CASSLDNRGNIQYF.

V gene TRBV18 combines with J gene TRBJ2-1; 10 bases are a match to TRBD2. This CDR3 has 15 amino acids. In germline, CDR1 is KGHSH, CDR2 LQKENI. V was pared by 6 bases and J by 7 bases, with 9 bases of the junction left unmatched. The CDR3 spells CASSRSGRAGNEQFF. For the CDR3, the DNA is TGTGCCAGCTCTCGCAGCGGGAGGGCAGGGAATGAGCAGTTCTTC.

The chain combines TRBV28 with TRBJ1-6; D is uncertain. Germline V gene data show CDR1 as MDHEN and CDR2 as SYDVKM. The CDR3 consists of 14 residues. Trimming took 9 bases from V and 2 from J, leaving 11 bases between them. CDR3 protein: CASISNAYNSPLHF. In DNA form, the CDR3 reads TGTGCCAGTATCTCCAACGCCTATAATTCACCCCTCCACTTT.

The chain is built from TRBV10-2 and TRBJ2-7, with D maybe TRBD1 (6 bases). Trimming removed 7 bases from V and 0 bases from J, with 19 bases in between. CDR1 is WSHSY and CDR2 is SAAADI in the germline V gene. This CDR3 is 16 amino acids long. The chain's CDR3 is CASTDPGAGTSYEQYF. For the CDR3, the DNA is TGCGCCAGCACCGACCCAGGGGCTGGGACCTCCTACGAGCAGTACTTC.

V usage is TRBV9 and J usage is TRBJ2-1; TRBD2 matches at 10 bases. The germline CDR1 and CDR2 sequences are SGDLS and YYNGEE. This CDR3 comprises 16 residues. The junction had 8 bases not matched to a gene; V was cut back by 4 bases and J by 4 bases. As DNA, the CDR3 is TGTGCCAGCAGCACCCGACTAGCGGGTGGGTACAATGAGCAGTTCTTC. Protein product: CASSTRLAGGYNEQFF.

This clone was seen once. The chain links TRBV15 to TRBJ2-1; 8 nucleotides align to TRBD2. The CDR3 has 16 residues. The trim removed 0 bases at V and 4 bases at J, leaving 5 bases unmatched. Germline-derived CDR1 and CDR2 are LNHNV and YYDKDF (reference sequence). The chain's CDR3 is CATSRDYRGGYNEQFF. The CDR3 nucleotides read TGTGCCACCAGCAGAGATTACCGGGGGGGATACAATGAGCAGTTCTTC. Full variable domain (outside the CDR3, taken from reference TRBV15 and TRBJ2-1): DAMVIQNPRYQVTQFGKPVTLSCSQTLNHNVMYWYQQKSSQAPKLLFHYYDKDFNNEADTPDNFQSRRPNTSFCFLDIRSPGLGDTAMYLCATSRDYRGGYNEQFFGPGTRLTVL.

CDR3 nucleotide sequence: TGTGCCAGCAGCGAGGTAGCGGGGTCGGTCTACGAGCAGTACTTC. Protein: CASSEVAGSVYEQYF. The gene calls are TRBV7-2 and TRBJ2-7; 8 bases agree with TRBD2. This CDR3 comprises 15 residues. J gave up 3 bases and V 5 bases, and 9 bases lay outside the gene matches. CDR1 SGHTA and CDR2 FQGNSA come from the germline V gene.

The V call is TRBV7-8, the J call TRBJ2-3; D not resolved. The CDR3 is 14 residues long. Germline assignment: CDR1 SGHVS and CDR2 FQNEAQ. Trimming took off 1 base at V and 4 bases at J, with 9 bases between the two ends. This CDR3 reads CASSLGVGPDTQYF. The CDR3 DNA reads TGTGCCAGCAGCTTAGGTGTTGGGCCAGATACGCAGTATTTT.

This rearrangement joins TRBV11-2 to TRBJ2-5; D possibly corresponds to TRBD2 (5 bases). There are 14 residues in the CDR3. Germline V CDR1 and CDR2: SGHAT, FQNNGV. Trimming removed 1 base from V and 4 bases from J, with 10 bases in between. CDR3 DNA sequence: TGTGCCAGCAGCTTAGGGGTAGGAGGAGAGACCCAGTACTTC. Translating it yields CASSLGVGGETQYF.

The CDR3 bases are TGTGCCAGCTCGGAGAGGACCGGGAGGGACAATGAGCAGTTCTTC. This encodes CASSERTGRDNEQFF. The chain uses TRBV18 and TRBJ2-1; the match to TRBD2 covers 8 bases. The CDR3 has 15 residues. V trimming: 6 bases; J trimming: 5 bases; junction bases outside the gene matches: 9. The germline V gene has CDR1 KGHSH and CDR2 LQKENI. The full variable domain, in which reference TRBV18 and TRBJ2-1 provide the parts outside the CDR3, is NAGVMQNPRHLVRRRGQEARLRCSPMKGHSHVYWYRQLPEEGLKFMVYLQKENIIDESGMPKERFSAEFPKEGPSILRIQQVVRGDSAAYFCASSERTGRDNEQFFGPGTRLTVL.